The sample holds one count of the clone carrying this T cell receptor beta chain. The CDR3 is made up of 12 amino acids. The germline V gene encodes CDR1 MNHNS and CDR2 SASEGT. V gave up 3 bases and J gave up 4 bases, with 7 bases separating them. This sample stems from a study of control samples from healthy donors and cancer patients. Profiled with immunoSEQ multiplex PCR; TCRdb holds only in-frame clones, not every one. The table has some 130,000 clones, approximately 89% seen once. The origin of this receptor is a man younger than 35 in good health. The chain has TRBV6-1 and TRBJ2-7; D uncertain. The material sequenced was blood. The CDR3 region is CASSDSVYEQYF. DNA for the CDR3: TGTGCCAGCAGTGATTCGGTATACGAGCAGTACTTC.